Included here is one T cell receptor beta chain sequence, with context. The patients chosen for sequencing had shown expansion of CD8+CD57+ cells (detected by flow cytometry). The patients all had a severe acquired aplastic anemia diagnosis. The data stem from a study of CD8+CD57+ T cells in acquired aplastic anemia. Per the germline V gene, CDR1 is LNHDA and CDR2 is SQIVND (reference sequence). Trimming left V 1 base short and J 0 bases short, with 11 bases between. CDR3 size: 16 residues. Genomic DNA served as template for TCR beta VDJ and CDR3 profiling. TCRdb re-analysed the reads in MiXCR, keeping a single row per CDR3 protein. The sample shows around 430,000 distinct CDR3 sequences, 25% to 40% of them seen only once.

V is TRBV19 and J is TRBJ2-3; D perhaps matches TRBD1 (7 bases). This receptor was obtained from a human donor with aplastic anemia. The sequenced material came from sorted CD4+, CD8+, or CD8+CD57+ T cells (not recorded which) from PBMCs. In nucleotides, the CDR3 is TGTGCCAGTAGTATAGTCGGGGGACAGAGCACAGATACGCAGTATTTT. Residues: CASSIVGGQSTDTQYF.